The 7 T cell receptor beta chains reported below all come from one sample, sequenced in a study of blood T cell repertoires in COVID-19. TCRdb's copy holds only in-frame clones and misses some; the assay was immunoSEQ multiplex PCR. This sample has approximately 400,000 clones, with around nine tenths found just once. The sample was PBMCs or T cells enriched from blood (not recorded which). These TCRs come from a woman under 30 who had recovered from COVID-19.

The V gene is TRBV6-4, the J gene TRBJ2-1; 8 nucleotides match TRBD2. The CDR3 totals 15 residues. Trimming took 2 bases from V and 4 from J; bases not matched to a gene: 4. CDR1 is MRHNA and CDR2 is SNTAGT in the germline V gene. The CDR3 coding sequence is TGTGCCAGCAGTGACGGGATAGCGGGGTACAATGAGCAGTTCTTC. Encoded protein: CASSDGIAGYNEQFF.

The gene calls are TRBV28 and TRBJ1-1; TRBD1 matches at 9 bases. This CDR3 is 15 amino acids long. The germline gives CDR1 MDHEN, CDR2 SYDVKM. V shed 4 bases and J 11 bases; nucleotides not matched to a gene: 14. The CDR3 region is CASSYLTGGLGLAFF. CDR3 DNA: TGTGCCAGCAGTTACTTAACAGGGGGCCTAGGTCTTGCTTTCTTT.

This chain joins TRBV5-1 and TRBJ2-7; TRBD2 is a possible D gene (7 bases). Germline-derived CDR1 and CDR2 are SGHRS and YFSETQ. This CDR3 contains 14 residues. V was cut by 0 bases and J by 3 bases, with 10 bases left in between. As DNA, the CDR3 is TGCGCCAGCAGCTTGGCGGGGGGCTTCTACGAGCAGTACTTC. Translated, it gives CASSLAGGFYEQYF.

The CDR3, as DNA: TGCGCCGCCCTAGCTTCCTACAATGAGCAGTTCTTC. Its protein is CAALASYNEQFF. The rearrangement joins TRBV10-2 to TRBJ2-1, with a weak D call TRBD2 (5 bases). The germline V gene has CDR1 WSHSY and CDR2 SAAADI. V was cut by 11 bases and J by 1 base, with 9 bases left in between. The CDR3 has 12 residues.

This clone was recorded once. CDR3 sequence reads: CASSLPGVGNEQFF. The CDR3 DNA reads TGCGCCAGCAGCTTGCCCGGGGTAGGGAATGAGCAGTTCTTC. V and J are TRBV5-1 and TRBJ2-1, with TRBD2 as a possible D gene (5 bases). The V end was cut by 1 base, the J end by 7 bases, with 12 bases between. CDR3 length: 14 amino acids. Germline-derived CDR1 and CDR2 are SGHRS and YFSETQ.

This clone is a singleton in its sample. V and J are TRBV24-1 and TRBJ1-5; D might be TRBD1 (5 bases). The CDR3 is made up of 13 amino acids. Deletions cut 7 bases from V and 4 bases from J, with 10 bases between. Germline CDR1 and CDR2: KGHDR and SFDVKD. CDR3 amino acids: CATRGQGNQPQHF. The CDR3 DNA follows: TGTGCCACCAGGGGGCAGGGAAATCAGCCCCAGCATTTT.

The gene calls are TRBV14 and TRBJ2-1, with D perhaps matching TRBD1 (5 bases). In germline, CDR1 is SGHDN, CDR2 FVKESK. The CDR3 has 14 residues. Trimming stripped 2 bases from V and 6 bases from J, with 11 bases between. Here the CDR3 reads CASSQLSGLNEQFF. In DNA, the CDR3 is TGTGCCAGCAGCCAATTGTCAGGGCTCAATGAGCAGTTCTTC.